The present T cell receptor beta chain was sequenced within a study of response to subunit inactivated influenza vaccine. A single record per CDR3 protein comes from TCRdb applying MiXCR to the RT-PCR reads. The data contain more than 450,000 distinct CDR3 sequences, approximately 11% of them singletons. This CDR3 comprises 14 residues. Per germline, CDR1 KGHDR and CDR2 SFDVKD. V lost 6 bases, J lost 5 bases, and 13 bases lay in between. In this sample, this clonotype turned up a few times. These data were also filed under a second study, of T cells expressing NK-cell markers. From that second work: As the method of synthesis, 5'RACE template switching with UMIs yielded TCR beta cDNA. Within several experiments, an anti-gamma-delta TCR antibody kept the sorting limited to alpha-beta TCR T cells.

The clonotype comes from a man aged 50-60 years who received an inactivated influenza vaccine. The V call is TRBV24-1, the J call TRBJ2-1, with D tentatively TRBD1 or TRBD2 (6 bases each). Sequencing used PBMCs from blood, obtained on the day of vaccination. The CDR3: CATSRGLAHNEQFF. CDR3 nucleotide sequence: TGTGCCACCAGTCGGGGGCTAGCACACAATGAGCAGTTCTTC.